This T cell receptor (beta chain) stems from a study of cytomegalovirus exposure and HLA in healthy donors. Study-wide results and limits: Rare TCR sequences predominated, though certain public TCRs were found in many donors.

Trimming took off 0 bases at V and 4 bases at J, with 10 bases between the two ends. CDR1 MNHEY and CDR2 SVGAGI come from the germline V gene. The CDR3 sequence is 14 residues long. Clones were read by immunoSEQ multiplex PCR, and TCRdb kept only the in-frame ones, dropping some. The sample carries some 120,000 clones, over 85% recorded once. With regard to this clone: Its antigen is still unknown.

Specimen: PBMCs. The receptor's source is a man under 40 in good health and CMV-seronegative. This chain connects TRBV6-5 to TRBJ2-7; D possibly corresponds to TRBD1 (6 bases). In DNA, the CDR3 is TGTGCCAGCAGTTACTCCGGGACACCTTACGAGCAGTACTTC. Its protein is CASSYSGTPYEQYF.